The 24 T cell receptor beta chains below all came from one sample that was sequenced in a study of T-cell reconstitution after alpha-beta-depleted transplantation in children. A library of TCRbeta sequences, prepared with unique molecular identifiers, was generated. One entry per CDR3 protein, called by TCRdb with MiXCR from the PCR reads. The table records 900,000 or so distinct CDR3 sequences, about 16% of them present only once. This sample comprised PBMCs, mostly from graft donor cells, obtained 360 days after TCRalphabeta/CD19-depleted stem cell transplant. All receptors come from a male patient aged 10 to 17 who had a stem cell transplant for acute lymphoblastic leukemia, so the T cells may come from the graft donor.

This chain links TRBV6-5 with TRBJ2-7, with TRBD2 matching over 7 bases. Per the germline V gene, CDR1 is MNHEY and CDR2 is SVGAGI. The ends lost 0 bases at V and 4 bases at J; junction bases unmatched: 6. This CDR3 region has 15 residues. The CDR3 DNA reads as TGTGCCAGCAGTTACTCTGGCGGGAGAACGTACGAGCAGTACTTC. Translation gives CASSYSGGRTYEQYF.

This clonotype appeared a few times. V is TRBV6-2 or TRBV6-3 and J is TRBJ2-2; D might be TRBD2 (6 bases). The V end lost 0 bases, the J end lost 2 bases, and 22 bases lay between the germline ends. This CDR3 spans 20 amino acids. The germline gives CDR1 MNHEY, CDR2 SVGEGT. The CDR3 spells CASSYSRLDGGGTNTGELFF. CDR3 nucleotides: TGTGCCAGCAGTTACTCACGCTTAGACGGGGGAGGTACAAACACCGGGGAGCTGTTTTTT.

The chain combines TRBV29-1 with TRBJ1-2, with TRBD1 matching over 9 bases. The CDR3 length is 15 residues. Unmatched junction bases numbered 9, after V lost 3 bases and J lost 4 bases. CDR1 is SQVTM, CDR2 ANQGSEA, per germline. The CDR3 DNA reads TGCAGCGTTGAGGGAGGGACAGGGTCCTCCTATGGCTACACCTTC. Its translation is CSVEGGTGSSYGYTF.

This clonotype was seen more than once but under ten times. This sequence joins TRBV19 and TRBJ2-7; the match to TRBD1 covers 9 bases. V was pared by 4 bases and J by 5 bases, with 3 bases of the junction left unmatched. The CDR3 contains 13 residues. The germline gives CDR1 LNHDA, CDR2 SQIVND (reference sequence). CDR3 coding DNA: TGTGCCAGTAGTACACAGGGGGCCCACGAGCAGTACTTC. Amino acids: CASSTQGAHEQYF.

CDR3 nucleotides: TGTGCCAGCGGGAACGGCTATGGCTACACCTTC. Its protein product is CASGNGYGYTF. The genes are TRBV6-5 and TRBJ1-2; D is unresolved. The CDR3 loop spans 11 amino acids. V was trimmed by 8 bases and J by 4 bases, leaving 8 bases between them. CDR1 is MNHEY and CDR2 is SVGAGI in the germline V gene.

There are a few counts of this clonotype. This rearrangement joins TRBV12-3 or TRBV12-4 to TRBJ2-7, with D perhaps TRBD1 (5 bases). Trimming left V 3 bases short and J 0 bases short, with 9 bases between. There are 14 residues in the CDR3. The CDR3, as DNA: TGTGCCAGCAGTTTCTTCAGGGTCTCCTACGAGCAGTACTTC. Residues: CASSFFRVSYEQYF.

This clonotype was picked up a small number of times. The genes are TRBV4-1 and TRBJ1-5; D gene ambiguous. Germline loops: CDR1 MGHRA, CDR2 YSYEKL. V was shortened by 2 bases and J by 6 bases, with 14 bases between the two germline ends. The CDR3 totals 15 residues. CDR3 residues: CASSQKTSVGQPQHF. The CDR3 coding sequence is TGCGCCAGCAGCCAAAAGACCTCTGTGGGTCAGCCCCAGCATTTT.

This clonotype was seen a few times. The chain combines TRBV12-3 or TRBV12-4 with TRBJ1-1, with a weak D call TRBD1 (5 bases). CDR3 length: 16 residues. The V and J ends lost 6 bases and 1 base respectively, with 18 bases between them. CDR3 region: CASSPGTGQRNTEAFF. The CDR3 DNA reads as TGTGCCAGCAGCCCCGGGACCGGTCAGAGGAACACTGAAGCTTTCTTT.

In this sample, this clonotype turned up a few times. The chain has TRBV5-1 and TRBJ1-1; no firm D call. With 4 bases removed from V and 2 bases from J, the gap between germline ends came to 18 bases. Per the germline V gene, CDR1 is SGHRS and CDR2 is YFSETQ. This CDR3 has 16 amino acids. CDR3 DNA sequence: TGCGCCAGCAGCCCCCGTTTGGCAGGACGTAACACTGAAGCTTTCTTT. This codes for CASSPRLAGRNTEAFF.

The V call is TRBV29-1, the J call TRBJ1-2, with 7 bases identical to TRBD1. The CDR3 extends over 14 amino acids. Germline lookup yields CDR1 SQVTM and CDR2 ANQGSEA. V lost 0 bases and J lost 4; bases outside the gene matches: 5. CDR3 region: CSVEDPAGGYGYTF. The DNA of the CDR3 is TGCAGCGTTGAAGATCCCGCAGGGGGCTATGGCTACACCTTC.

The chain employs TRBV24-1 and TRBJ2-6; D is perhaps TRBD1 or TRBD2 (5 bases each). The CDR3 totals 16 residues. Per the germline V gene, CDR1 is KGHDR and CDR2 is SFDVKD. The V gene lost 2 bases and the J gene lost 3 bases, with 10 bases spanning the gap. The CDR3 reads CATSDSKRGGANVLTF. CDR3 nucleotide sequence: TGTGCCACCAGTGATTCTAAGAGGGGTGGGGCCAACGTCCTGACTTTC.

This clonotype occurred a few times. V and J are TRBV15 and TRBJ1-4; possible D gene TRBD1, 6 bases. The V end lost 5 bases, the J end lost 6 bases, and 16 bases lay between the germline ends. This CDR3 has 15 amino acids. Germline V gene sequence: CDR1 LNHNV, CDR2 YYDKDF (reference sequence). CDR3 nucleotide sequence: TGTGCCACCAGCGAGGGGGATAGACGGGATGAAAAACTGTTTTTT. Its translation is CATSEGDRRDEKLFF.

The rearrangement links TRBV5-1 to TRBJ1-1, with TRBD1 matching 7 bases. This CDR3 spans 13 amino acids. V lost 7 bases to trimming and J lost 1 base; unmatched junction nucleotides: 4. Germline V gene data show CDR1 as SGHRS and CDR2 as YFSETQ. CDR3 region: CASRQGRNTEAFF. The CDR3 region has the DNA TGCGCCAGCCGACAGGGTCGGAACACTGAAGCTTTCTTT.

The rearrangement uses TRBV12-3 or TRBV12-4 and TRBJ2-5; 7 nucleotides line up with TRBD2. The ends lost 5 bases at V and 5 bases at J; junction bases unmatched: 14. The CDR3 has 16 amino acids. CDR3 in DNA: TGTGCCAGCAGTCTCTACCGGACCCTGCGGGGGGAGACCCAGTACTTC. Encoded protein: CASSLYRTLRGETQYF.

The chain recombines TRBV10-1 with TRBJ2-1, with 14 bases lining up with TRBD2. Germline CDR1 is WNHNN and CDR2 is SYGVQD (reference sequence). This CDR3 has 18 amino acids. V shed 3 bases and J 8 bases; nucleotides not matched to a gene: 12. CDR3 amino acids: CASSDRPGTSGGEYEQFF. CDR3 nucleotides: TGCGCCAGCAGTGACCGTCCCGGGACTAGCGGGGGAGAGTATGAGCAGTTCTTC.

The chain has TRBV27 and TRBJ1-5; TRBD1 matches at 9 bases. From germline, CDR1 is MNHEY and CDR2 SMNVEV (reference sequence). With 6 bases clipped from V and 0 bases from J, the junction kept 9 bases outside the gene matches. This CDR3 has 17 residues. The CDR3 sequence: CASRPTGTGYSNQPQHF. In nucleotides, the CDR3 is TGTGCCAGCAGGCCCACCGGGACAGGGTATAGCAATCAGCCCCAGCATTTT.

This chain joins TRBV7-9 and TRBJ2-7; 7 bases match TRBD2. V shed 1 base and J 0 bases; nucleotides not matched to a gene: 6. Germline CDR1 reads SEHNR; CDR2 reads FQNEAQ (reference sequence). CDR3 size: 16 residues. CDR3 DNA: TGTGCCAGCAGCTTAGTGGGGAGGGGTAGCTCCTACGAGCAGTACTTC. Protein sequence: CASSLVGRGSSYEQYF.

The chain recombines TRBV18 with TRBJ2-1, with 8 bases that match TRBD2. With V trimmed by 2 bases and J by 9 bases, 12 bases remained unmatched. Germline CDR1 and CDR2: KGHSH and LQKENI. The CDR3 consists of 16 residues. The CDR3 sequence is CASSPAGTSNRGEQFF. DNA for the CDR3: TGTGCCAGCTCACCAGCCGGGACTAGTAATCGTGGTGAGCAGTTCTTC.

The chain carries TRBV5-5 and TRBJ2-1, with D perhaps TRBD2 (7 bases). With 0 bases removed from V and 9 bases from J, the gap between germline ends came to 13 bases. CDR3 length: 14 amino acids. Germline V gene lookup returns CDR1 SGHKS and CDR2 YYEKEE (reference sequence). The CDR3 region is CASSLEGGGIEQFF. Written as DNA, the CDR3 is TGTGCCAGCAGCTTGGAGGGGGGAGGGATTGAGCAGTTCTTC.

This clonotype was found a few times. The CDR3 nucleotides read TGTGCCAGCAGTCACCCCTGGACTAGCGGGAGTGACAATGAGCAGTTCTTC. It is translated as CASSHPWTSGSDNEQFF. This chain links TRBV12-3 or TRBV12-4 with TRBJ2-1, with 13 positions matching TRBD2. The CDR3 extends over 17 amino acids. V lost 5 bases, J lost 5 bases, and 9 bases stayed unmatched.

The chain carries TRBV2 and TRBJ2-7, with 8 bases identical to TRBD1. The CDR3 loop spans 15 amino acids. Germline V gene data show CDR1 as SNHLY and CDR2 as FYNNEI. V gave up 6 bases and J gave up 2 bases; unmatched junction bases: 9. The CDR3 here is CASRRPDRVPYEQYF. In nucleotides, the CDR3 is TGTGCCAGCAGACGCCCGGACAGGGTGCCCTACGAGCAGTACTTC.

The chain uses TRBV11-1 and TRBJ2-2; 10 nucleotides line up with TRBD2. V lost 5 bases, J lost 10 bases, and 22 bases stayed unmatched. From germline, CDR1 is SGHAT and CDR2 FQDESV (reference sequence). The length of the CDR3 is 19 residues. The CDR3 nucleotides are TGTGCCAGCAGCATCGCCGTTCTAGGGACTAGCGCCGTCTCGGTGGAGCTGTTTTTT. Translation gives CASSIAVLGTSAVSVELFF.

This clonotype was observed at least ten times. The rearrangement uses TRBV10-3 and TRBJ1-1; no clear D. The V end was cut by 5 bases, the J end by 0 bases, with 7 bases between. The germline V gene encodes CDR1 ENHRY and CDR2 SYGVKD. The CDR3 is 13 amino acids. CDR3 sequence reads: CAISPSVNTEAFF. DNA of the CDR3: TGTGCCATCAGTCCCTCAGTGAACACTGAAGCTTTCTTT.

The chain couples TRBV28 to TRBJ2-1, with 7 bases aligning to TRBD2. Germline CDR1 reads MDHEN; CDR2 reads SYDVKM. Unmatched junction bases numbered 3, after V lost 7 bases and J lost 0 bases. There are 14 residues in the CDR3. The CDR3 loop reads CASTLAVSYNEQFF. In nucleotides, the CDR3 is TGTGCCAGCACCCTAGCGGTCTCCTACAATGAGCAGTTCTTC.